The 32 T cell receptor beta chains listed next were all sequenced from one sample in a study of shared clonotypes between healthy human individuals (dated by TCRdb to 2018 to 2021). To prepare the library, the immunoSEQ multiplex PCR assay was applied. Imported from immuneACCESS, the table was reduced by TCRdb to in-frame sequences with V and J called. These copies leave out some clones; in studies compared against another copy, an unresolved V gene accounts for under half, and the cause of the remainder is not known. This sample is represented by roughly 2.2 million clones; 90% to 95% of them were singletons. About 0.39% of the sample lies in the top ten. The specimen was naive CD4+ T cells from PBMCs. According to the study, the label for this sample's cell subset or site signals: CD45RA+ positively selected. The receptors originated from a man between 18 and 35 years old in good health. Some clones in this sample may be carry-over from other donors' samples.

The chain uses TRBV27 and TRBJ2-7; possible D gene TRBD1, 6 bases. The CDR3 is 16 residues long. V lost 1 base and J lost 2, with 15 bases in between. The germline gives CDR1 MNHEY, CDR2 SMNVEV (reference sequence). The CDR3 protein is CASSLYPRDTAYEQYF. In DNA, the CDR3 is TGTGCCAGCAGTTTATACCCCCGGGACACAGCCTACGAGCAGTACTTC.

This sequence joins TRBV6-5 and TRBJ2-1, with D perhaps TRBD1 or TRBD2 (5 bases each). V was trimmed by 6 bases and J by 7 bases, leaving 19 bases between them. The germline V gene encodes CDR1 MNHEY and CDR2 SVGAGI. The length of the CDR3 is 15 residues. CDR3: CASRPSGTTANEQFF. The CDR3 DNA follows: TGTGCCAGCAGGCCCTCGGGGACCACGGCGAATGAGCAGTTCTTC.

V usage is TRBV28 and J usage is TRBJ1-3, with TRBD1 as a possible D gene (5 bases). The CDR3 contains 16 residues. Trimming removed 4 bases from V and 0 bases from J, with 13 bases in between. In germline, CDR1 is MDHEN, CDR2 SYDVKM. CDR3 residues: CASSSGGLLSGNTIYF. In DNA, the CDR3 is TGTGCCAGCAGTTCCGGGGGGTTGCTCTCTGGAAACACCATATATTTT.

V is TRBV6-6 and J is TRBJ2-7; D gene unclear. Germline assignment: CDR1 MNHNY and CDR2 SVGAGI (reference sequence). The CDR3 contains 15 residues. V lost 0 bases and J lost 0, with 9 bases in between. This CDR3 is CASSYSTVLSYEQYF. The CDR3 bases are TGTGCCAGCAGTTACTCAACGGTCCTCTCCTACGAGCAGTACTTC.

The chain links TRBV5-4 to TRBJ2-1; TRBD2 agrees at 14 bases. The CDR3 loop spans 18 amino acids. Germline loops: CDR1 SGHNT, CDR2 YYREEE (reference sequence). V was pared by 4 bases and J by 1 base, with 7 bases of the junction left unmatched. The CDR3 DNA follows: TGTGCCAGCAGCCCTCGGACTAGCGGGAGGTCGTCCTACAATGAGCAGTTCTTC. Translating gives CASSPRTSGRSSYNEQFF.

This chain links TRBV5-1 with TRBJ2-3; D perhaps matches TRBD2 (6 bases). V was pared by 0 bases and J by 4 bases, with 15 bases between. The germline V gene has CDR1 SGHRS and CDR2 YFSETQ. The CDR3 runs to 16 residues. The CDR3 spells CASSLVPAGQADTQYF. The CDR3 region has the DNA TGCGCCAGCAGCTTGGTCCCAGCGGGTCAAGCAGATACGCAGTATTTT.

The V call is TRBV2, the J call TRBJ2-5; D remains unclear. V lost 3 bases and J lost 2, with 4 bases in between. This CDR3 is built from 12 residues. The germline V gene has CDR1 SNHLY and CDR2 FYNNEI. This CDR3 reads CASSDSQETQYF. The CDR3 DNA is TGTGCCAGCAGTGACAGTCAAGAGACCCAGTACTTC.

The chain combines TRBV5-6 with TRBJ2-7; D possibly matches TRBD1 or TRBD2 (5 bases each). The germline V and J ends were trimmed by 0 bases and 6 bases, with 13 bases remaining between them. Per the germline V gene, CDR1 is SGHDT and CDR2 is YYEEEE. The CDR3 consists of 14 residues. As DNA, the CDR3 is TGTGCCAGCAGCTTGGGGGGGTCTGGGACCGAGCAGTACTTC. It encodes CASSLGGSGTEQYF.

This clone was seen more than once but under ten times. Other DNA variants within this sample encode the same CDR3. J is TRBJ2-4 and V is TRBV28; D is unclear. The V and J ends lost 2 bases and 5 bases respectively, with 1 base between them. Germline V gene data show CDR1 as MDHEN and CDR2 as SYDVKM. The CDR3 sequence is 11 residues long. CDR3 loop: CASSLENIQYF. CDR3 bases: TGTGCCAGCAGTTTAGAAAACATTCAGTACTTC. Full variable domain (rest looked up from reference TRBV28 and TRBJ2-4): DVKVTQSSRYLVKRTGEKVFLECVQDMDHENMFWYRQDPGLGLRLIYFSYDVKMKEKGDIPEGYSVSREKKERFSLILESASTNQTSMYLCASSLENIQYFGAGTRLSVL.

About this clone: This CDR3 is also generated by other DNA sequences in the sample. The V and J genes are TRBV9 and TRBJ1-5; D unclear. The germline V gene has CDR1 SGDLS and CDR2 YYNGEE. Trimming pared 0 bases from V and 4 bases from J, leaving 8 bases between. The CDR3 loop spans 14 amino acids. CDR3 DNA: TGTGCCAGCAGCGTAGATCCCAGTAATCAGCCCCAGCATTTT. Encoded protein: CASSVDPSNQPQHF.

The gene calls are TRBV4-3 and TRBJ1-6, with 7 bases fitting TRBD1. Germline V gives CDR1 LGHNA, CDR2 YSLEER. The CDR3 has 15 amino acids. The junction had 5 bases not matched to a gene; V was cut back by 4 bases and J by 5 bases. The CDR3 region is CASSPRQGNNSPLHF. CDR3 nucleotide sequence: TGCGCCAGCAGCCCAAGACAGGGTAATAATTCACCCCTCCACTTT.

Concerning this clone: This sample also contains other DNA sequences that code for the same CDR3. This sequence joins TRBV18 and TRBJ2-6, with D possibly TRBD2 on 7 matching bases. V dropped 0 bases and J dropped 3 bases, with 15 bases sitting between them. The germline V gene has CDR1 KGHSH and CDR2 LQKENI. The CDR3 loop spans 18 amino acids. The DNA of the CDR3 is TGTGCCAGCTCACCACCGGGGGGGCGCAGTAGTGGGGCCAACGTCCTGACTTTC. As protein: CASSPPGGRSSGANVLTF.

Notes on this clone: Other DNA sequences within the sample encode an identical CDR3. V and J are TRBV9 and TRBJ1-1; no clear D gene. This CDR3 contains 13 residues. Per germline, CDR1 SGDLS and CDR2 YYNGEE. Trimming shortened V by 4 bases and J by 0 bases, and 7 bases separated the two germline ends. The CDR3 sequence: CASSMHLNTEAFF. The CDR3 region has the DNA TGTGCCAGCAGCATGCATTTGAACACTGAAGCTTTCTTT.

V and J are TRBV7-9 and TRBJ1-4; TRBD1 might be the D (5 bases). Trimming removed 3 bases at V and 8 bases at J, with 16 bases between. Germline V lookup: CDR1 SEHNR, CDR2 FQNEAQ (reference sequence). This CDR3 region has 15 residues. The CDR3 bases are TGTGCCAGCAGCTTTTCCGGGCCTCGGGGGGAAAAACTGTTTTTT. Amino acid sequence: CASSFSGPRGEKLFF.

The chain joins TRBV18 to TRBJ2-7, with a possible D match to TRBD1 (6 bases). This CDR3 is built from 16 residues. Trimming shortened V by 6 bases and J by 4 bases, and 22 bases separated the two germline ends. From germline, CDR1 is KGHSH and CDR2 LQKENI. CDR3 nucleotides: TGTGCCAGCTCCCCCCCGGGACACCGGATTCCTTACGAGCAGTACTTC. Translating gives CASSPPGHRIPYEQYF.

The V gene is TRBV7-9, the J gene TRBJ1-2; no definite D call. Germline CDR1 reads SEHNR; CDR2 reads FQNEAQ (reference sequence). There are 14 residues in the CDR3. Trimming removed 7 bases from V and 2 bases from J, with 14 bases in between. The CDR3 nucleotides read TGTGCCAGCACCACAGTTTTTGGGAACTATGGCTACACCTTC. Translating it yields CASTTVFGNYGYTF.

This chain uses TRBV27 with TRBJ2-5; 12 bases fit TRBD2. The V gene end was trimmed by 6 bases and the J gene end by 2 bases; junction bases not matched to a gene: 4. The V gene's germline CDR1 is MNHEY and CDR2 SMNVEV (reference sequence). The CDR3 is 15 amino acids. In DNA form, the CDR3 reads TGTGCCAGCAGCCTTGGACTAGCGGGACAAGAGACCCAGTACTTC. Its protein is CASSLGLAGQETQYF.

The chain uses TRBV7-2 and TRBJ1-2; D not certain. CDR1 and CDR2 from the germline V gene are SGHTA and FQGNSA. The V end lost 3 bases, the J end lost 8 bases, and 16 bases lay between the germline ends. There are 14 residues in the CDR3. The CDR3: CASSFGVQLRGYTF. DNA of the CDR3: TGTGCCAGCAGCTTTGGGGTCCAGTTGAGGGGCTACACCTTC. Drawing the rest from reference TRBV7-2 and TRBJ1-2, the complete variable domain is GAGVSQSPSNKVTEKGKDVELRCDPISGHTALYWYRQSLGQGLEFLIYFQGNSAPDKSGLPSDRFSAERTGGSVSTLTIQRTQQEDSAVYLCASSFGVQLRGYTFGSGTRLTVV.

The CDR3 spells CASSSGTGAPEAFF. The CDR3 DNA sequence: TGCGCCAGCAGCTCCGGGACAGGGGCACCTGAAGCTTTCTTT. The chain links TRBV5-1 to TRBJ1-1, with 10 bases identical to TRBD1. V trimming: 3 bases; J trimming: 6 bases; junction bases outside the gene matches: 5. Germline-derived CDR1 and CDR2 are SGHRS and YFSETQ. The CDR3 extends over 14 amino acids. The full variable domain, completed using reference TRBV5-1 and TRBJ1-1, is KAGVTQTPRYLIKTRGQQVTLSCSPISGHRSVSWYQQTPGQGLQFLFEYFSETQRNKGNFPGRFSGRQFSNSRSEMNVSTLELGDSALYLCASSSGTGAPEAFFGQGTRLTVV.

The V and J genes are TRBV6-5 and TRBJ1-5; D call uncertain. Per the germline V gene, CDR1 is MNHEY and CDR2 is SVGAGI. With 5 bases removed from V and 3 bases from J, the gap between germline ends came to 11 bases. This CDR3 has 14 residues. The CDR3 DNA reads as TGTGCCAGCAGTCGTTCAGGACTCAATCAGCCCCAGCATTTT. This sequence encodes CASSRSGLNQPQHF.

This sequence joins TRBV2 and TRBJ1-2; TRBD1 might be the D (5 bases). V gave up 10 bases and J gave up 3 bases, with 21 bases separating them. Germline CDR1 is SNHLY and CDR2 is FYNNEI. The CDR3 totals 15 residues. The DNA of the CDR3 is TGTGCCACCGCGACCGTCATAGGAGGGGACTATGGCTACACCTTC. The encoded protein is CATATVIGGDYGYTF.

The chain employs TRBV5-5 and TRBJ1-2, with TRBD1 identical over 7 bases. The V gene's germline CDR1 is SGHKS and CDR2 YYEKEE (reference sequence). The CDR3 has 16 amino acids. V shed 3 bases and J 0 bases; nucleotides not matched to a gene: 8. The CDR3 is CASSSNTGDPNYGYTF. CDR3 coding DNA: TGTGCCAGCAGCTCCAACACAGGGGACCCTAACTATGGCTACACCTTC.

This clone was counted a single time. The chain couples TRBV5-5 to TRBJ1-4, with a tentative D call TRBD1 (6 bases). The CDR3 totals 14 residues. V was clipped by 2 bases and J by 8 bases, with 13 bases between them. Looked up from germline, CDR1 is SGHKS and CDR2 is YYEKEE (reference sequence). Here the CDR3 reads CASSLQGLYEKLFF. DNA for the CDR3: TGTGCCAGCAGCTTACAGGGTCTCTACGAAAAACTGTTTTTT.

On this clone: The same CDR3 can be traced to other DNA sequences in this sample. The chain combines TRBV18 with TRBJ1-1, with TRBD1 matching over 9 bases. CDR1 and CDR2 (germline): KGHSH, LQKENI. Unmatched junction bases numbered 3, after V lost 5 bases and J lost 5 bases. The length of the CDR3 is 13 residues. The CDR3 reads CASSSDRGTEAFF. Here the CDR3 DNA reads TGTGCCAGCTCATCCGACAGGGGGACTGAAGCTTTCTTT.

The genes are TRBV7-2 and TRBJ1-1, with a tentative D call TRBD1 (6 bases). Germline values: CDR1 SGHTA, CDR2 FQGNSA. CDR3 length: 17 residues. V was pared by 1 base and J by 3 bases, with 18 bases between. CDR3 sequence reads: CASSLGPQGSLDTEAFF. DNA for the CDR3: TGTGCCAGCAGCTTAGGTCCCCAGGGGAGTTTGGACACTGAAGCTTTCTTT. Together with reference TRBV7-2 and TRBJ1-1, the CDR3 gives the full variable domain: GAGVSQSPSNKVTEKGKDVELRCDPISGHTALYWYRQSLGQGLEFLIYFQGNSAPDKSGLPSDRFSAERTGGSVSTLTIQRTQQEDSAVYLCASSLGPQGSLDTEAFFGQGTRLTVV.

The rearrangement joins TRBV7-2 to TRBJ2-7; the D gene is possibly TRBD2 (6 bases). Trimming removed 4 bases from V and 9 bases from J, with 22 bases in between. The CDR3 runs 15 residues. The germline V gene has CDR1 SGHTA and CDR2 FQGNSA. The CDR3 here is CASSSPRTSHLGQYF. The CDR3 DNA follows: TGTGCCAGCAGCTCCCCTCGCACTAGCCACCTCGGGCAGTACTTC.

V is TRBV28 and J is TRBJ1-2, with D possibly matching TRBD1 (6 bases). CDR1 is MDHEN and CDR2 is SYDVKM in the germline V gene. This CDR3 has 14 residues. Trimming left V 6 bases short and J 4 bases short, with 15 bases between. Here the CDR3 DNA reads TGTGCCAGCAGCTCCGACACAGGGTCCTATGGCTACACCTTC. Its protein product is CASSSDTGSYGYTF.

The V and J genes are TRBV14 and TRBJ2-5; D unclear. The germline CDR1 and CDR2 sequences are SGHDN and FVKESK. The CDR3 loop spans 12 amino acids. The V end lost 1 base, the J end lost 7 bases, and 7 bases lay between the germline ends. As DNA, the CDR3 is TGTGCCAGCAGCCAAGGGGGAACGACCCAGTACTTC. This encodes CASSQGGTTQYF.

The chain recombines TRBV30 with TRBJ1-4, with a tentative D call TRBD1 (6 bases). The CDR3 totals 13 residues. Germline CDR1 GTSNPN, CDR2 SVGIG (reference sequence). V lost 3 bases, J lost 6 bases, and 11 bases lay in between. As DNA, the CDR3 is TGTGCCTGGAGCAGGGGCGGGTATGAAAAACTGTTTTTT. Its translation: CAWSRGGYEKLFF.

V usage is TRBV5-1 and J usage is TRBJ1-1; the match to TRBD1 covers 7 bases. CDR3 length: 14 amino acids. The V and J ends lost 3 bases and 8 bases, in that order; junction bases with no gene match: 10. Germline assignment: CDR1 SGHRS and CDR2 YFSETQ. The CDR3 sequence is CASSWDRDRIEAFF. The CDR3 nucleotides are TGCGCCAGCAGCTGGGACCGGGACAGAATAGAAGCTTTCTTT.

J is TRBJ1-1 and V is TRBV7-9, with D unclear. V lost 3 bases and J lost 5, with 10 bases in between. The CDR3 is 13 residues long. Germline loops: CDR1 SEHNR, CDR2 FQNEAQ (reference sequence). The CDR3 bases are TGTGCCAGCAGCTTTGTCCAGACAACTGAAGCTTTCTTT. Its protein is CASSFVQTTEAFF.

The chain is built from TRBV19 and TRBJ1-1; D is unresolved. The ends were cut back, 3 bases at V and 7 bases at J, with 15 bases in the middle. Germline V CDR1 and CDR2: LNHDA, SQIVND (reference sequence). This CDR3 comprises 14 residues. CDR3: CASSIRPGGNEAFF. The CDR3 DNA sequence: TGTGCCAGTAGTATCCGCCCGGGCGGAAATGAAGCTTTCTTT.